By its share, the clone carrying this T cell receptor (beta chain) is medium-sized. The antigen remains unidentified. Multiplex touch-down PCR with TRB-A/B primers amplified rearranged V-D-J TRB sequences. TCRdb redid the calling of the multiplex PCR reads with MiXCR, one entry per CDR3 protein. This table holds approximately 2,000 distinct CDR3 sequences, about 28% found once. The data stem from a study of T cell repertoires in aging, cancer and after chemotherapy. Study summary: Clear clonal overlap appeared across healthy donor samples taken over several months to years. Findings of the study overall: No conclusions about immunological memory after chemotherapy can be drawn from the repertoire data.

Amplification of TCR beta used genomic DNA extracted from peripheral blood. The CDR3 contains 14 residues. CDR1 and CDR2 (germline): MNHEY, SVGAGI. V lost 0 bases to trimming and J lost 4 bases, with 9 bases between them. The sample was blood. This sequence was found in a human donor in good health. The chain uses TRBV6-5 and TRBJ1-1; D is ambiguous. The CDR3 sequence: CASSYSWEGTEAFF. The CDR3 DNA reads TGTGCCAGCAGTTACTCCTGGGAGGGCACTGAAGCTTTCTTT.